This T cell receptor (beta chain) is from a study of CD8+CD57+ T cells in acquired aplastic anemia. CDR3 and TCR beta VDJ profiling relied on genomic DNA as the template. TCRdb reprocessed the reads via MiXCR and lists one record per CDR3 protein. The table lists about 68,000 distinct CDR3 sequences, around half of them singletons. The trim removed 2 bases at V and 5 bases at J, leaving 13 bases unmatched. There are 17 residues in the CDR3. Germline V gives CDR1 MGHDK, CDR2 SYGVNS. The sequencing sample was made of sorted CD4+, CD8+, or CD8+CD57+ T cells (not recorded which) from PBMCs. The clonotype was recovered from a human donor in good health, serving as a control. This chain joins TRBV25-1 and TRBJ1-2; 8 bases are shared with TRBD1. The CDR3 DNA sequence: TGTGCCAGCAGTGAAAACAGGGGGGAAATCCCGCCGTATGGCTACACCTTC. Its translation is CASSENRGEIPPYGYTF.